This entry describes one T cell receptor beta chain. The J segment lost 10 bases and the V segment lost 2 bases, leaving 18 bases of the junction unmatched. The CDR3 extends over 18 amino acids. Looked up from germline, CDR1 is MNHNY and CDR2 is SVGAGI (reference sequence). These data are taken from a study of T cell repertoires in cytomegalovirus infection. TCRdb re-derived calls from the reads in MiXCR, one entry per CDR3 protein. The data show hundreds of thousands of distinct CDR3 sequences, with about 24% seen just once and around 7.6% held by the top ten. The sequenced material came from CD8+ T cells from PBMCs. The origin of this receptor is a human donor in good health (CMV status not recorded). Some clones in this sample may be carry-over from other donors' samples. V gene TRBV6-6 combines with J gene TRBJ2-1, with 9 bases that match TRBD2. This chain's CDR3 is CASSYNDWEAGGLGEQFF. The CDR3, as DNA: TGTGCCAGCAGTTACAACGATTGGGAAGCGGGGGGCCTCGGCGAGCAGTTCTTC.